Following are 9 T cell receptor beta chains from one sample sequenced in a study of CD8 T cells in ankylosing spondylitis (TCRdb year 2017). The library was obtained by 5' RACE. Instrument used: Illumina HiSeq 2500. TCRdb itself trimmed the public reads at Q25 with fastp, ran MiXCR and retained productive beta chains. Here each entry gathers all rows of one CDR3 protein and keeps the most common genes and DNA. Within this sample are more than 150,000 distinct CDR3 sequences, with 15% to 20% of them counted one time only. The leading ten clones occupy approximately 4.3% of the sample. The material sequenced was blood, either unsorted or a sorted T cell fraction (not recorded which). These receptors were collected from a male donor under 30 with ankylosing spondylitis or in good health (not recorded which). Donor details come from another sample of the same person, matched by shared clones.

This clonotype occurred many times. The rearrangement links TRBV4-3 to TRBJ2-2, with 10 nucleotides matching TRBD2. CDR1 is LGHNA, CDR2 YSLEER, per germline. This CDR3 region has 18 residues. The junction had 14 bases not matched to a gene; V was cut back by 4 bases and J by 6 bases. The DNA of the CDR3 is TGCGCCAGCAGCCCTGGCTCGGGTAGCGGGAGGTCGGCCGGGGAGCTGTTTTTT. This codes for CASSPGSGSGRSAGELFF.

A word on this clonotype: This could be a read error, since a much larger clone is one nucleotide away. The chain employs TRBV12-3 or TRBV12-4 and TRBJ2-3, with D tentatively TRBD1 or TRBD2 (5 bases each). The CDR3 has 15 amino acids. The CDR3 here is CASSPSGANTDAQYF. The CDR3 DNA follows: TGTGCCAGCAGTCCGTCCGGGGCCAACACAGATGCGCAGTATTTT.

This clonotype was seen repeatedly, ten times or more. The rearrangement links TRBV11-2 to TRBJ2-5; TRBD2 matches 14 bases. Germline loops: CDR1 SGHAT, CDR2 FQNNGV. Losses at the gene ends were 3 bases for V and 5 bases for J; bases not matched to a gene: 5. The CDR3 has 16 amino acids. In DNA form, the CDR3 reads TGTGCCAGCAGCTTGACTAGCGGGAGGGCCGGGGAGACCCAGTACTTC. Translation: CASSLTSGRAGETQYF.

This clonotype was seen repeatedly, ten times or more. The CDR3: CASRVTSDQETQYF. The CDR3, as DNA: TGTGCCAGCAGGGTAACTTCTGATCAAGAGACCCAGTACTTC. The chain employs TRBV5-6 and TRBJ2-5, with D unclear. V lost 5 bases to trimming and J lost 2 bases, with 13 bases between them. CDR3 size: 14 residues. Germline CDR1 SGHDT, CDR2 YYEEEE.

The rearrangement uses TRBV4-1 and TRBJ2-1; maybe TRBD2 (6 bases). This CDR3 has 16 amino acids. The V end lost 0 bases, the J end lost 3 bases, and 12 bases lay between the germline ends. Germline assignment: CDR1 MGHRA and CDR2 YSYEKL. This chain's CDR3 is CASSQDADGSYNEQFF. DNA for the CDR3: TGCGCCAGCAGCCAAGATGCGGACGGGAGCTACAATGAGCAGTTCTTC.

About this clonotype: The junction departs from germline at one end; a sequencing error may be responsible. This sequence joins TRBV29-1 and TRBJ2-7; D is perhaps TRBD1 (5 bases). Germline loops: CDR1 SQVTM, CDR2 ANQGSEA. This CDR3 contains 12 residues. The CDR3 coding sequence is TGCAGCGTTGTCCCAGGGCCCTACGAGCACTACTTC. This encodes CSVVPGPYEHYF.

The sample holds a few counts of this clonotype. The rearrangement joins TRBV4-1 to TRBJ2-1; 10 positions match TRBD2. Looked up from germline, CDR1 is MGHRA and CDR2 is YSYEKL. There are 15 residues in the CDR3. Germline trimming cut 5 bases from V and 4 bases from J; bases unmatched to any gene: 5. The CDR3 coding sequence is TGCGCCAGCAGCTATAGCGGGAGGCTGTACAATGAGCAGTTCTTC. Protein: CASSYSGRLYNEQFF.

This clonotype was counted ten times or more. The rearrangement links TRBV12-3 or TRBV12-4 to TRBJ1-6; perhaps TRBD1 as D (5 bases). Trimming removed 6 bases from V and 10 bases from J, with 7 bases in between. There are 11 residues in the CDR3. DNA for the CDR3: TGTGCCAGCAGGGGGGGGTCACCCCTCCACTTT. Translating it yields CASRGGSPLHF.

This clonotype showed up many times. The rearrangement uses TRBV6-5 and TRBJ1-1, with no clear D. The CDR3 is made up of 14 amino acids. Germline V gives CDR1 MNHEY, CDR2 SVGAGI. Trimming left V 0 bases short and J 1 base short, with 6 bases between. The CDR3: CASSYSAGNTEAFF. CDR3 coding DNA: TGTGCCAGCAGTTACTCGGCGGGGAACACTGAAGCTTTCTTT.